Each of the 23 T cell receptor beta chains below was sequenced from the same sample in a study of T cell clonality in common variable immunodeficiency. Study-wide findings and caveats: Reportedly, TCR beta sequences from common variable immunodeficiency showed fewer deletions and N-nucleotide insertions.

Here immunoSEQ multiplex PCR was the method, and the copy in TCRdb shows in-frame clones only, minus some. This sample includes roughly 34,000 clones with no singletons; its ten biggest clones take up approximately 7%. Which antigens these TCRs recognize remains unknown. The sequenced sample consisted of peripheral blood mononuclear cells. The receptors derive from a human donor with common variable immunodeficiency.

This clone was observed a few times. Read coverage stops 3 residues before the CDR3 terminus; the germline J gene supplies the remainder. The V and J genes are TRBV6-2 or TRBV6-3 and TRBJ2-5; 9 bases match TRBD1. V trimming: 1 base; J trimming: 4 bases; junction bases outside the gene matches: 4. CDR1 and CDR2 (germline): MNHEY, SVGEGT. This CDR3 is built from 15 residues. This chain's CDR3 is CASSYWDREAETQYF. CDR3 DNA, as far as it was read: TGTGCCAGCAGTTACTGGGACAGGGAGGCAGAGACC.

At least ten counts were recorded for this clone. Read sequence stops 3 residues before the CDR3 end, and the germline J gene provides the missing end. V usage is TRBV20-1 and J usage is TRBJ2-2, with 8 bases matching TRBD2. This CDR3 comprises 14 residues. V was clipped by 2 bases and J by 7 bases; unmatched bases: 6. CDR1 is DFQATT and CDR2 is SNEGSKA in the germline V gene (reference sequence). The sequenced CDR3 bases are TGCAGTGCTAGAAGAGCGGGAGACGTCGGGGAG. This gives the protein CSARRAGDVGE. The whole CDR3 region reads CSARRAGDVGELFF.

This clone has a handful of counts. This CDR3 reads CASSPGVGANEAFF. Incomplete CDR3 DNA: TGTGCCAGCAGCCCAGGGGTTGGGGCAAATGAA. The chain couples TRBV11-3 to TRBJ1-1; tentatively, D is TRBD1 (6 bases). Read data end 3 residues before the CDR3 end; the end is taken from the germline J gene. CDR3 length: 14 amino acids. Trimming left V 5 bases short and J 7 bases short, with 17 bases between. Germline assignment: CDR1 SGHNT and CDR2 YENEEA.

In its sample, this clone was seen many times. The read is 3 residues too short to cover the CDR3 end, so that end is filled in from the germline J gene. V gene TRBV24-1 combines with J gene TRBJ2-5; D perhaps matches TRBD2 (7 bases). Germline CDR1 reads KGHDR; CDR2 reads SFDVKD. This CDR3 is built from 13 residues. Trimming took off 12 bases at V and 3 bases at J, with 16 bases between the two ends. Incomplete CDR3 DNA: TGTGCCTCCGGGGGGCCTACAAAAGAGACC. Translated, it gives CASGGPTKET. The whole CDR3 sequence is CASGGPTKETQYF.

For this clone: The read is 3 residues too short to cover the CDR3 end, so that end is filled in from the germline J gene. The J gene is TRBJ2-3, the V gene TRBV29-1; 11 nucleotides line up with TRBD2. This CDR3 contains 15 residues. V lost 6 bases, J lost 3 bases, and 8 bases stayed unmatched. CDR1 and CDR2 from the germline V gene are SQVTM and ANQGSEA. The CDR3 protein is CSVQVSGRATDTQYF. Partial CDR3 DNA: TGCAGCGTACAAGTTAGCGGGAGGGCGACAGATACG.

This clone was found many times. The missing CDR3 end, 3 residues past where the read stops, is filled in from the germline J gene. The V call is TRBV7-3, the J call TRBJ2-5, with 7 bases matching TRBD2. CDR1 and CDR2 (germline): SGHTA, FQGTGA. The CDR3 sequence is 17 residues long. V trimming: 4 bases; J trimming: 2 bases; junction bases outside the gene matches: 13. The CDR3 bases that were read are TGTGCCAGCAGCTACCCCGACAGCGGGGCCTCTCAAGAGACC. Amino acid sequence: CASSYPDSGASQET. The entire CDR3 reads CASSYPDSGASQETQYF.

This clone was counted only a few times. The read falls 3 residues short of the CDR3 end, and the missing part is taken from the germline J gene. The chain uses TRBV7-3 and TRBJ2-4, with TRBD1 identical over 10 bases. This CDR3 has 13 residues. In germline, CDR1 is SGHTA, CDR2 FQGTGA. Partial CDR3 DNA: TGTGCCAGCAGCGCCGACAGGGGGCAAATT. Translating it yields CASSADRGQI. In full, the CDR3 reads CASSADRGQIQYF.

This clone was recorded a few times. With the read ending 3 residues before the CDR3 end, the germline J gene is used to fill in that end. The V gene is TRBV2, the J gene TRBJ1-2; possibly TRBD1 for D (6 bases). V lost 8 bases, J lost 3 bases, and 16 bases lay in between. Germline loops: CDR1 SNHLY, CDR2 FYNNEI. The CDR3 sequence is 14 residues long. CDR3 in amino acids: CASQIGGGDYGYTF. Incomplete CDR3 DNA: TGTGCCAGCCAGATTGGAGGGGGAGACTATGGC.

Notes on this clone: The CDR3 extends 3 residues past the end of the read, so its final part is completed from the germline J gene. The gene calls are TRBV18 and TRBJ1-5; 9 positions agree with TRBD1. V shed 3 bases and J 8 bases; nucleotides not matched to a gene: 5. This CDR3 has 14 amino acids. From germline, CDR1 is KGHSH and CDR2 LQKENI. The CDR3 reads CASSPGQGQKPQHF. The CDR3 DNA, read in part, is TGTGCCAGCTCACCTGGACAGGGGCAGAAGCCC.

This clone was observed a handful of times. The observed sequence ends 3 residues before the CDR3 terminus, with the missing tail filled in from the germline J gene. The chain carries TRBV7-9 and TRBJ1-2; the D gene is possibly TRBD1 (5 bases). The CDR3 extends over 11 amino acids. Germline-derived CDR1 and CDR2 are SEHNR and FQNEAQ (reference sequence). CDR3 DNA, as far as it was read: TGTGCCAGCGAGACAGTTAACGGC. Protein sequence: CASETVNG. The CDR3 reads in full as CASETVNGYTF.

This clone appeared a few times. The read terminates 3 residues before the CDR3 end, so the remaining end is supplied by the germline J gene. The gene calls are TRBV7-6 and TRBJ2-3; TRBD2 matches 7 bases. Germline V CDR1 and CDR2: SGHVS, FNYEAQ. The CDR3 sequence is 15 residues long. J was trimmed by 2 bases and V by 5 bases; bases with no gene match: 7. The CDR3 sequence: CASSVGTILTDTQYF. CDR3 bases read: TGTGCCAGCAGCGTAGGGACTATTCTCACAGATACG.

This clone was found a few times. The read falls 3 residues short of the CDR3 end, and the missing part is taken from the germline J gene. V usage is TRBV7-9 and J usage is TRBJ2-5; tentative D call: TRBD2 (6 bases). Trimming pared 1 base from V and 4 bases from J, leaving 10 bases between. Germline V lookup: CDR1 SEHNR, CDR2 FQNEAQ (reference sequence). This CDR3 has 14 amino acids. The sequenced part of the CDR3 DNA is TGTGCCAGCAGCTTAGAGGCGGGGCGAGAGACC. It encodes CASSLEAGRET. The entire CDR3 protein is CASSLEAGRETQYF.

This clone is medium-sized. The read terminates 3 residues before the CDR3 end, so the remaining end is supplied by the germline J gene. This rearrangement joins TRBV20-1 to TRBJ1-5; D unclear. CDR1 is DFQATT and CDR2 is SNEGSKA in the germline V gene (reference sequence). This CDR3 region has 11 residues. Deletions cut 3 bases from V and 4 bases from J, with 4 bases between. The chain's CDR3 is CSASSNQPQHF. Incomplete CDR3 DNA: TGCAGTGCTAGTAGTAATCAGCCC.

There are many counts of this clone. With the read ending 3 residues before the CDR3 end, the germline J gene is used to fill in that end. V and J are TRBV7-3 and TRBJ2-7; 8 positions match TRBD1. V shed 4 bases, J shed 1 base, and the junction held 0 bases outside the gene matches. The CDR3 has 13 amino acids. Per germline, CDR1 SGHTA and CDR2 FQGTGA. CDR3 DNA, as far as it was read: TGTGCCAGCAGCTGGGACAGGTCCTACGAG. It yields the protein CASSWDRSYE. The whole CDR3 reads CASSWDRSYEQYF.

In the case of this clone: The read terminates 3 residues before the CDR3 end, so the remaining end is supplied by the germline J gene. The genes are TRBV7-2 and TRBJ2-1; D is uncertain. The germline CDR1 and CDR2 sequences are SGHTA and FQGNSA. The V end was cut by 5 bases, the J end by 6 bases, with 5 bases between. The CDR3 is 11 residues long. The CDR3 reads CASSPINEQFF. The DNA read from the CDR3 is TGTGCCAGCAGCCCTATCAATGAG.

Concerning this clone: The CDR3 goes on 3 residues after the read ends, and that part is filled in from the germline J gene. The rearrangement uses TRBV13 and TRBJ1-3; a weak D match, TRBD1 (5 bases). V gave up 4 bases and J gave up 0 bases, with 10 bases separating them. There are 15 residues in the CDR3. Germline V gives CDR1 PRHDT, CDR2 FYEKMQ (reference sequence). The sequenced part of the CDR3 DNA is TGTGCCAGCAGCTCCGGACACTCCTCTGGAAACACC. This translates into CASSSGHSSGNT. The CDR3 in full is CASSSGHSSGNTIYF. Variable domain in full (rest from reference TRBV13 and TRBJ1-3): AAGVIQSPRHLIKEKRETATLKCYPIPRHDTVYWYQQGPGQDPQFLISFYEKMQSDKGSIPDRFSAQQFSDYHSELNMSSLELGDSALYFCASSSGHSSGNTIYFGEGSWLTVV.

This clone was found many times. The CDR3 end lies 3 residues beyond the end of the read and is filled in from the germline J gene. V gene TRBV12-3 or TRBV12-4 combines with J gene TRBJ2-5; 7 bases are shared with TRBD1. The CDR3 has 16 residues. J gave up 2 bases and V 5 bases, and 11 bases lay outside the gene matches. The DNA read from the CDR3 is TGTGCCAGCAGTCCATCCGGGACAGCTTTACAAGAGACC. Its protein product is CASSPSGTALQET. In full, the CDR3 is CASSPSGTALQETQYF.

Points on this clone: The CDR3 end falls 3 residues outside the read, so it is completed with the germline J gene. The V and J genes are TRBV5-1 and TRBJ1-2; 7 bases are shared with TRBD1. The CDR3 loop spans 15 amino acids. The V gene end was trimmed by 7 bases and the J gene end by 2 bases; junction bases not matched to a gene: 11. Germline CDR1 SGHRS, CDR2 YFSETQ. The CDR3 bases that were read are TGCGCCAGCGCGTTAGGGGAGGGGGCCAACTATGGC. It translates to CASALGEGANYG. The complete CDR3 protein is CASALGEGANYGYTF.

This clone was observed a few times. The missing CDR3 end, 3 residues past where the read stops, is filled in from the germline J gene. This chain uses TRBV6-1 with TRBJ2-3; maybe TRBD1 (5 bases). V lost 1 base and J 0 bases, leaving 8 bases between the germline ends. Germline CDR1 reads MNHNS; CDR2 reads SASEGT. The CDR3 runs to 15 residues. The sequenced CDR3 bases are TGTGCCAGCAGTGAAGATGACAGTAGCACAGATACG. Translated, it gives CASSEDDSSTDT. The full CDR3 sequence reads CASSEDDSSTDTQYF.

In its sample, this clone was seen a few times. The CDR3 end is not reached by the read, which stops 3 residues before it; the germline J gene fills it in. The chain joins TRBV7-9 to TRBJ2-7; 7 nucleotides align to TRBD2. V lost 6 bases and J lost 5; bases outside the gene matches: 4. The CDR3 runs to 12 residues. CDR1 and CDR2 (germline): SEHNR, FQNEAQ (reference sequence). CDR3 in amino acids: CASRSGTNEQYF. CDR3 DNA, as far as it was read: TGTGCCAGCAGAAGCGGGACCAACGAG.

This clone was recorded a few times. The read is 3 residues too short to cover the CDR3 end, so that end is filled in from the germline J gene. The V gene is TRBV7-9, the J gene TRBJ1-5; 9 nucleotides match TRBD1. The V and J ends lost 1 base and 4 bases, in that order; junction bases with no gene match: 2. Germline loops: CDR1 SEHNR, CDR2 FQNEAQ (reference sequence). The CDR3 loop spans 15 amino acids. The CDR3 sequence: CASSLDRGLNQPQHF. CDR3 DNA, as far as it was read: TGTGCCAGCAGCTTAGACAGGGGGCTTAATCAGCCC.

Concerning this clone itself: The read comes to an end 3 residues before the CDR3 does, leaving the germline J gene to fill in the end. The chain combines TRBV29-1 with TRBJ2-1; 9 nucleotides line up with TRBD2. Germline CDR1 and CDR2: SQVTM and ANQGSEA. V lost 7 bases to trimming and J lost 2 bases; unmatched junction nucleotides: 9. The CDR3 has 15 residues. Incomplete CDR3 DNA: TGCAGCGCCTCCGGAGCGGGAGGACCCTACAATGAG. Protein sequence: CSASGAGGPYNE. The entire CDR3 is CSASGAGGPYNEQFF.

This clone occurred many times. Coverage ceases 3 residues before the CDR3 finishes, and the germline J gene fills in the end. The chain couples TRBV15 to TRBJ2-1; 11 bases agree with TRBD2. The V gene end was trimmed by 3 bases and the J gene end by 6 bases; junction bases not matched to a gene: 4. Looked up from germline, CDR1 is LNHNV and CDR2 is YYDKDF (reference sequence). The CDR3 is made up of 15 amino acids. Partial CDR3 DNA: TGTGCCACCAGCAGGACTAGCGGGGACCTCAATGAG. It specifies CATSRTSGDLNE. In full, the CDR3 reads CATSRTSGDLNEQFF.